This entry describes one T cell receptor beta chain. Its antigen is as yet unknown. The data stem from a study of cytomegalovirus exposure and HLA in healthy donors. General observations from the study: In an earlier analysis, most TCR beta V segments were productive about 87% or about 30% of the time.

Trimming cost V 6 bases and J 1 base, with 15 bases left between them. The germline gives CDR1 MDHEN, CDR2 SYDVKM. CDR3 length: 15 amino acids. The PCR contained 60 Vbeta and 13 Jbeta primers. Assay: immunoSEQ multiplex PCR; the TCRdb copy retains only in-frame clones and omits some. Reported are 200,000 to 250,000 clones; the ten largest clones contain about 1%. Material for sequencing was PBMCs. The chain recombines TRBV28 with TRBJ1-1; maybe TRBD1 (5 bases). This TCR was recovered from a woman aged 25 to 39 in good health and CMV-seropositive. CDR3 loop: CASSLTGEQNTEAFF. DNA of the CDR3: TGTGCCAGCAGCTTAACGGGGGAACAGAACACTGAAGCTTTCTTT.